These 24 T cell receptor beta chains were sequenced from one sample in a study of blood T cells in healthy people across ages. It was with a sample-barcoded 5' primer and a J-beta primer mix that a second PCR of roughly 6 to 12 cycles was run. TCRdb re-analysed the 5' RACE reads in MiXCR, keeping a single row per CDR3 protein. This sample carries roughly 700,000 distinct CDR3 sequences, roughly 25% of them seen once, and the ten largest clones take 9.4%. The sample also formed part of further work on T cells of mothers and their children.

Sequencing was done on a sample of blood. Receptors were obtained from a boy younger than 18 in good health.

The V call is TRBV4-2, the J call TRBJ1-3; D uncertain. The CDR3 runs 14 residues. Germline V lookup: CDR1 LGHNA, CDR2 YNFKEQ. The V end lost 7 bases, the J end lost 0 bases, and 10 bases lay between the germline ends. CDR3 sequence (DNA): TGTGCCAGCACCGACACCGACTCTGGAAACACCATATATTTT. Residues: CASTDTDSGNTIYF.

The chain uses TRBV11-1 and TRBJ2-1; TRBD2 matches 15 bases. Germline V lookup: CDR1 SGHAT, CDR2 FQDESV (reference sequence). The V gene end was trimmed by 3 bases and the J gene end by 3 bases; junction bases not matched to a gene: 3. CDR3 length equals 17 residues. Written as DNA, the CDR3 is TGTGCCAGCAGCTTCGGGACTAGCGGGGGGATCTACAATGAGCAGTTCTTC. Residues: CASSFGTSGGIYNEQFF.

This clonotype was seen a handful of times. The chain has TRBV2 and TRBJ2-1; D is possibly TRBD2 (5 bases). CDR1 is SNHLY, CDR2 FYNNEI, per germline. The CDR3 has 16 residues. With 7 bases removed from V and 1 base from J, the gap between germline ends came to 17 bases. The CDR3 DNA reads TGTGCCAGCATTTTTCGTGGGCTAGCTTCCTACAATGAGCAGTTCTTC. Protein product: CASIFRGLASYNEQFF.

This clonotype was recorded a few times. The chain joins TRBV20-1 to TRBJ2-5, with D tentatively TRBD1 (7 bases). The J call could be wrong; TRBJ2-7 is a better fit for the DNA end. CDR3 length equals 15 residues. Germline assignment: CDR1 DFQATT and CDR2 SNEGSKA (reference sequence). The CDR3 here is CSARAGQEGYYEQYF. In DNA form, the CDR3 reads TGCAGTGCTAGGGCCGGACAGGAGGGGTACTACGAGCAGTACTTC.

The table lists this clonotype with a few counts. V usage is TRBV6-6 and J usage is TRBJ1-2, with TRBD1 as a possible D gene (5 bases). Trimming removed 8 bases from V and 6 bases from J, with 7 bases in between. From germline, CDR1 is MNHNY and CDR2 SVGAGI (reference sequence). The CDR3 runs to 10 residues. This chain's CDR3 is CASGGNGYTF. In DNA form, the CDR3 reads TGTGCCAGCGGGGGAAATGGCTACACCTTC.

The rearrangement uses TRBV7-2 and TRBJ1-2, with D perhaps TRBD1 (5 bases). The V end lost 5 bases, the J end lost 2 bases, and 12 bases lay between the germline ends. The CDR3 covers 14 residues. Germline CDR1 reads SGHTA; CDR2 reads FQGNSA. The CDR3 region is CASSRGRENYGYTF. In DNA, the CDR3 is TGTGCCAGCAGCAGGGGCAGGGAGAACTATGGCTACACCTTC.

This chain uses TRBV12-3 or TRBV12-4 with TRBJ1-4, with 9 positions matching TRBD1. V gave up 5 bases and J gave up 7 bases; unmatched junction bases: 11. CDR3 size: 16 residues. The CDR3 spells CASSVQQGAGGEKLFF. The CDR3 DNA is TGTGCCAGCAGTGTCCAACAGGGGGCCGGAGGTGAAAAACTGTTTTTT.

This clonotype was detected once. This chain uses TRBV29-1 with TRBJ2-1; 12 bases line up with TRBD2. CDR3 length: 17 amino acids. The germline gives CDR1 SQVTM, CDR2 ANQGSEA. After removal of 4 bases from V and 0 bases from J, the junction contained 7 bases not matched to a gene. This chain's CDR3 is CSVAGTSGLSSYNEQFF. DNA for the CDR3: TGCAGCGTTGCCGGGACTAGCGGGCTTAGCTCCTACAATGAGCAGTTCTTC.

This clonotype was counted a few times. The chain recombines TRBV6-6 with TRBJ2-5, with TRBD2 matching over 11 bases. The DNA end is a closer match to TRBJ2-1, so the J assignment may be wrong. CDR3 size: 16 residues. CDR1 MNHNY and CDR2 SVGAGI come from the germline V gene (reference sequence). For the CDR3, the DNA is TGTGCCAGCAGGAAGTTTAGCGGGGGGGCCGTTAATGAGCAGTTCTTC. Its protein product is CASRKFSGGAVNEQFF.

The J gene is TRBJ2-3, the V gene TRBV7-3; 14 bases agree with TRBD2. The CDR3 sequence is 18 residues long. J gave up 0 bases and V 5 bases, and 7 bases lay outside the gene matches. The germline V gene has CDR1 SGHTA and CDR2 FQGTGA. CDR3 in amino acids: CASSPGTSGGGSTDTQYF. CDR3 bases: TGTGCCAGCAGCCCCGGGACTAGCGGGGGAGGGAGCACAGATACGCAGTATTTT.

The chain uses TRBV6-6 and TRBJ2-3; either TRBD1 or TRBD2 may supply D (5 bases each). Trimming left V 3 bases short and J 4 bases short, with 14 bases between. The CDR3 runs 15 residues. Germline-derived CDR1 and CDR2 are MNHNY and SVGAGI (reference sequence). CDR3 nucleotides: TGTGCCAGCAGTTATTTAGGGGACGGGGCAGATACGCAGTATTTT. Translating gives CASSYLGDGADTQYF.

This chain joins TRBV10-3 and TRBJ1-2, with a possible D match to TRBD1 (5 bases). Germline assignment: CDR1 ENHRY and CDR2 SYGVKD. The CDR3 spans 17 residues. V lost 0 bases and J lost 2, with 16 bases in between. CDR3 residues: CAISESPHGAGNYGYTF. CDR3 DNA: TGTGCCATCAGTGAGTCGCCCCACGGGGCTGGGAACTATGGCTACACCTTC.

This chain joins TRBV7-9 and TRBJ2-5; tentatively, D is TRBD2 (6 bases). Germline V gene data show CDR1 as SEHNR and CDR2 as FQNEAQ (reference sequence). Trimming removed 2 bases at V and 4 bases at J, with 8 bases between. The CDR3 is 13 residues long. CDR3 sequence: CASSLLATETQYF. As DNA, the CDR3 is TGTGCCAGCAGCTTACTAGCGACAGAGACCCAGTACTTC.

This clonotype came up once. V is TRBV9 and J is TRBJ2-2; D is unresolved. The V gene's germline CDR1 is SGDLS and CDR2 YYNGEE. This CDR3 comprises 16 residues. V was trimmed by 0 bases and J by 1 base, leaving 10 bases between them. The CDR3 reads CASSVGAGMNTGELFF. CDR3 nucleotide sequence: TGTGCCAGCAGCGTAGGGGCAGGAATGAACACCGGGGAGCTGTTTTTT. Full variable domain (outside the CDR3, taken from reference TRBV9 and TRBJ2-2): DSGVTQTPKHLITATGQRVTLRCSPRSGDLSVYWYQQSLDQGLQFLIQYYNGEERAKGNILERFSAQQFPDLHSELNLSSLELGDSALYFCASSVGAGMNTGELFFGEGSRLTVL.

This chain links TRBV6-5 with TRBJ2-5; 8 bases agree with TRBD2. CDR3 length: 16 amino acids. V was clipped by 0 bases and J by 6 bases; unmatched bases: 9. CDR1 and CDR2 (germline): MNHEY, SVGAGI. CDR3 amino acids: CASSYSPAGDPQTQYF. CDR3 DNA: TGTGCCAGCAGTTACTCACCAGCGGGGGACCCCCAGACCCAGTACTTC.

This clonotype was seen a few times. The chain uses TRBV7-2 and TRBJ2-5; D gene ambiguous. The last part of the DNA fits TRBJ2-7 better; the J call may be wrong. Germline V gene sequence: CDR1 SGHTA, CDR2 FQGNSA. The CDR3 length is 14 residues. The CDR3: CASSLVGRIYEQYF. In DNA form, the CDR3 reads TGTGCCAGCAGCTTAGTGGGCAGAATCTACGAGCAGTACTTC.

The rearrangement links TRBV7-3 to TRBJ2-1, with TRBD1 matching over 7 bases. This CDR3 has 13 residues. V shed 6 bases and J 7 bases; nucleotides not matched to a gene: 6. The germline CDR1 and CDR2 sequences are SGHTA and FQGTGA. CDR3 amino acids: CASSTGARNEQFF. The CDR3 DNA reads as TGTGCCAGCAGTACAGGGGCAAGAAATGAGCAGTTCTTC.

The V and J genes are TRBV20-1 and TRBJ1-5; TRBD1 matches at 7 bases. This CDR3 region has 14 residues. The germline V gene encodes CDR1 DFQATT and CDR2 SNEGSKA (reference sequence). V was clipped by 5 bases and J by 2 bases; unmatched bases: 6. The CDR3 spells CSAVKGAGNQPQHF. The CDR3 DNA follows: TGCAGTGCTGTCAAGGGGGCAGGCAATCAGCCCCAGCATTTT.

This chain connects TRBV5-8 to TRBJ2-1; D could derive from TRBD1 or TRBD2 (5 bases each). Germline CDR1 reads SGHTS; CDR2 reads YDEGEE. The CDR3 length is 13 residues. V dropped 2 bases and J dropped 10 bases, with 13 bases sitting between them. CDR3 in amino acids: CASSFRDPWEQFF. The CDR3 nucleotides read TGTGCCAGCAGCTTCCGGGACCCTTGGGAGCAGTTCTTC.

This clonotype has only a few counts. The chain couples TRBV5-1 to TRBJ1-4, with 8 bases matching TRBD1. Germline loops: CDR1 SGHRS, CDR2 YFSETQ. Germline trimming cut 4 bases from V and 4 bases from J; bases unmatched to any gene: 6. The length of the CDR3 is 15 residues. Here the CDR3 reads CASSTTGGFNEKLFF. For the CDR3, the DNA is TGCGCCAGCAGCACCACAGGGGGATTTAATGAAAAACTGTTTTTT.

This clonotype has just a few counts. The CDR3 region has the DNA TGTGCCAGCAGCCACCGGCTAGCGGGCAGGCCCCTTGTCTACGAGCAGTACTTC. Encoded protein: CASSHRLAGRPLVYEQYF. V is TRBV3-1 and J is TRBJ2-7, with 8 bases that match TRBD2. The CDR3 has 18 residues. Germline-derived CDR1 and CDR2 are LGHDT and YNNKEL (reference sequence). The ends lost 3 bases at V and 3 bases at J; junction bases unmatched: 16.

The V gene is TRBV10-3, the J gene TRBJ2-7; D possibly corresponds to TRBD2 (6 bases). CDR3 length: 15 residues. The germline CDR1 and CDR2 sequences are ENHRY and SYGVKD. The V end was cut by 3 bases, the J end by 0 bases, with 12 bases between. This chain's CDR3 is CAISDGSSSSYEQYF. DNA for the CDR3: TGTGCCATCAGTGACGGGAGTTCCTCCTCCTACGAGCAGTACTTC.

This clonotype was seen repeatedly, ten times or more. The genes are TRBV14 and TRBJ2-3, with 9 bases fitting TRBD1. V was clipped by 4 bases and J by 6 bases; unmatched bases: 5. The CDR3 is 14 residues long. Looked up from germline, CDR1 is SGHDN and CDR2 is FVKESK. In nucleotides, the CDR3 is TGTGCCAGCAGCCCACAGGGGGCTGGGGATACGCAGTATTTT. It translates to CASSPQGAGDTQYF.

This clonotype was seen a handful of times. The rearrangement joins TRBV12-3 or TRBV12-4 to TRBJ2-5; TRBD2 is a possible D gene (6 bases). Trimming took off 3 bases at V and 7 bases at J, with 12 bases between the two ends. The CDR3 sequence is 13 residues long. The CDR3 DNA reads TGTGCCAGCAGTTTCGGGAGCCTGGGGACCCAGTACTTC. Translated, it gives CASSFGSLGTQYF.